This T cell receptor (beta chain) came from a study of T cells in Graves' hyperthyroidism and ophthalmopathy. This clonotype has at least ten counts. The investigators amplified TCR beta CDR3 regions from RNA transcripts. The primer set for the first-round RT-PCR of the TCR CDR3 was HTBI. TCRdb analysed the multiplex PCR reads with MiXCR anew, one entry per CDR3 protein. The data contain a few hundred thousand distinct CDR3 sequences, roughly a sixth of them singletons. CDR3 length equals 14 residues. Losses at the gene ends were 4 bases for V and 6 bases for J; bases not matched to a gene: 9. The germline V gene has CDR1 SGHRS and CDR2 YFSETQ.

This chain uses TRBV5-1 with TRBJ1-2; 7 bases fit TRBD1. The TCR originated in a young woman with Graves' ophthalmopathy. The sample taken for sequencing was blood. CDR3 sequence: CASSTTDRVDGYTF. The CDR3 DNA is TGCGCCAGCAGCACGACAGACAGGGTTGATGGCTACACCTTC.